Listed below are T cell receptor beta chains from one sample, sequenced in a study of tumor-infiltrating lymphocytes in glioblastoma multiforme. Each CDR3 protein gets one entry after TCRdb re-called the multiplex PCR reads with MiXCR. The sample has about 10,000 distinct CDR3 sequences, 66% seen once. The sequencing input was brain tumor tissue. The receptor source for this set is a male donor with glioblastoma. CDR3s include the opening cysteine and the closing phenylalanine or tryptophan. Each record gives: clone size, D gene, V gene, CDR3 length, J gene, CDR3 protein, CDR3 DNA. The D gene is left open where the match is weak. The size entry is marked missing in some rows and otherwise reads once, few, many or a size class.

>.|.|TRBV6-1|15|TRBJ2-7
CASSAGLTGVGKQYF
TGTGCCAGCAGTGCCGGACTAACGGGAGTAGGTAAGCAGTACTTC
>.|.|TRBV11-3|12|TRBJ2-3
CASSLGAYTQYF
TGTGCCAGCAGCTTAGGGGCCTATACGCAATATTTT
>.|TRBD2|TRBV6-2/TRBV6-3|14|TRBJ2-3
CASNGGRGTDTQYF
TGTGCCAGCAACGGCGGGAGGGGCACAGATACGCAGTATTTT
>.|.|TRBV5-1|14|TRBJ1-1
CAGSLEGSSTEALF
TGCGCGGGCAGCTTGGAGGGGAGTAGCACTGAAGCTTTATTT
>.|.|TRBV10-2|12|TRBJ1-1
CASSDRNTEAFF
TGCGCCAGCAGTGACAGGAACACTGAAGCTTTCTTT
>.|.|TRBV20-1|11|TRBJ1-2
CSALPGAGYTF
TGCAGTGCCCTGCCCGGGGCGGGCTACACCTTC
>medium-sized|.|TRBV10-3|15|TRBJ1-6
CAISSSGGWGSPLHF
TGTGCCATCAGCTCGTCCGGGGGTTGGGGTTCACCCCTCCACTTT
>.|.|TRBV20-1|15|TRBJ1-6
CIARGRGSVSSSLHF
TGCATTGCTAGAGGGCGGGGTTCCGTGAGTTCATCCCTCCACTTT
>.|.|TRBV7-8|17|TRBJ1-4
CASSLATSTEEGEKLFF
TGTGCCAGCAGCTTAGCGACGTCGACAGAGGAGGGAGAAAAACTGTTTTTT
>.|.|TRBV10-2|13|TRBJ1-5
CASSEGGAQPQHF
TGCGCCAGCAGTGAGGGAGGGGCCCAGCCCCAGCATTTT
>.|.|TRBV2|17|TRBJ1-5
CASRRWWAPEGNQPQHF
TGTGCCAGCAGACGCTGGTGGGCCCCGGAGGGCAATCAGCCCCAGCATTTT
>.|TRBD2|TRBV6-2/TRBV6-3|14|TRBJ2-1
CASSYIAGSNEQFF
TGTGCCAGCAGTTACATAGCGGGGAGCAATGAGCAGTTCTTC
>.|.|TRBV6-5|15|TRBJ2-5
CAGSYRGRPQETQYF
TGTGCCGGCAGTTACCGAGGCAGGCCGCAAGAGACCCAGTACTTC
>.|TRBD2|TRBV11-2|15|TRBJ2-1
CASSPGLAGVNEQFF
TGTGCCAGCAGCCCAGGACTAGCGGGAGTCAATGAGCAGTTCTTC
>.|TRBD1|TRBV20-1|14|TRBJ2-2
CSALQGAWTGELFF
TGCAGTGCTCTGCAGGGGGCTTGGACCGGGGAGCTGTTTTTT
>many|.|TRBV30|13|TRBJ1-2
CARDKDSSYGYTF
TGTGCCAGAGACAAGGACAGCTCTTATGGCTACACCTTC
>.|.|TRBV12-3/TRBV12-4|12|TRBJ2-1
CDCSLQRDEQFF
TGTGACTGCAGTTTGCAGCGGGATGAGCAGTTCTTC
>.|.|TRBV6-5|13|TRBJ2-2
CASSYSQGLELFF
TGTGCCAGCAGTTACTCGCAGGGTTTGGAGCTGTTTTTT
>.|.|TRBV6-5|14|TRBJ2-1
CASSYGPGPGEQFF
TGTGCTAGCAGTTACGGGCCGGGCCCCGGTGAGCAGTTCTTC
>.|.|TRBV6-6|14|TRBJ2-1
CANNYSTYNNEQFF
TGTGCCAACAATTACTCCACTTATAACAATGAGCAGTTCTTC
>.|.|TRBV20-1|16|TRBJ2-3
CSVWSGGGKGTDTQHF
TGCAGTGTTTGGTCAGGGGGAGGCAAAGGGACAGATACGCAACATTTT
>.|.|TRBV6-1|15|TRBJ2-5
CASSKTPQRREIQYF
TGTGCCAGCAGTAAAACCCCCCAACGTCGAGAGATCCAGTACTTC
>medium-sized|TRBD1|TRBV29-1|15|TRBJ1-3
CSARTGRYAGNTIYF
TGCAGCGCTAGGACAGGGCGGTACGCTGGAAACACCATATATTTT
>.|TRBD2|TRBV4-1|19|TRBJ2-1
CDSSQEAGGRAIQDNEQSF
TGCGACAGCAGCCAAGAGGCTGGCGGGAGGGCCATTCAGGACAATGAGCAGTCCTTC
>medium-sized|.|TRBV12-5|13|TRBJ2-1
CASGLRDWDEQFF
TGTGCTAGTGGTTTGCGGGACTGGGATGAGCAGTTCTTC
>.|.|TRBV4-1|14|TRBJ2-7
CASSQAPEGHELYF
TGCGCCAGCAGCCAAGCCCCGGAGGGCCACGAGCTGTACTTC
>few|TRBD1|TRBV11-3|14|TRBJ2-7
CASRVTGGGHEQYF
TGTGCCAGCAGGGTGACAGGGGGAGGGCACGAGCAGTACTTC